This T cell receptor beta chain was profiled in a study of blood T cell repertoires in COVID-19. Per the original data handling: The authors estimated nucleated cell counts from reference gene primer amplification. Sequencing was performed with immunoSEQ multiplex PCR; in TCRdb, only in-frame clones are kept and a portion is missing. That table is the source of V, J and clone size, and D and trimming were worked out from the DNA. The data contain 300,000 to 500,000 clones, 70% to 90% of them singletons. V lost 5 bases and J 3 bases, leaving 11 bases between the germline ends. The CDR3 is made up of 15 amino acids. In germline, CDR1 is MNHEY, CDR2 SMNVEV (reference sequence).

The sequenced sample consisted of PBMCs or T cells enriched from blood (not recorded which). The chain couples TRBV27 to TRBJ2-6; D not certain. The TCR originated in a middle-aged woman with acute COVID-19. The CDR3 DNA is TGTGCCAGCAGTCGAGGAGCCATTGGGGCCAACGTCCTGACTTTC. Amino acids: CASSRGAIGANVLTF.